This T cell receptor beta chain appears in the sequencing data of a study of blood T cell repertoires in COVID-19. Study-wide context: The origin of the acute and convalescent COVID-19 samples was the United States, Italy and Spain. PBMCs, B-cell-depleted T cells, or T cells provided the cDNA or gDNA that made up the material.

This clone was seen a few times. V was trimmed by 5 bases and J by 8 bases, leaving 19 bases between them. This CDR3 has 15 amino acids. Germline V CDR1 and CDR2: SGHVS, FNYEAQ. In the original processing: Amplified reference gene primers provided the basis for estimating nucleated cell counts. Method: immunoSEQ multiplex PCR; TCRdb's copy keeps in-frame clones and lacks some. That table is the source of V, J and clone size, and D and trimming were worked out from the DNA. The sample shows 90,000 to 120,000 clones, 84% of them seen only once. This receptor was obtained from a human donor in a cohort sampled during active COVID-19. V and J are TRBV7-6 and TRBJ1-5, with D perhaps matching TRBD1 (6 bases). What was sequenced was peripheral blood. CDR3 amino acids: CASSQNRVRGEPQHF. CDR3 DNA: TGTGCCAGCAGCCAGAACAGGGTTCGGGGTGAGCCCCAGCATTTT.